This T cell receptor (beta chain) was obtained from a study of shared clonotypes between healthy human individuals. TCRdb's table, derived via immunoSEQ multiplex PCR, lists solely in-frame clones and lacks some. The sample consists of about 1.1 million clones, around three quarters of them appearing once. CDR1 is SNHLY and CDR2 is FYNNEI in the germline V gene. The V and J ends lost 6 bases and 4 bases, in that order; junction bases with no gene match: 6. The CDR3 has 15 residues. This clone was counted only a few times. Sequencing used memory CD4+ T cells from PBMCs. Indicated subset: CD45RA-negative fraction. V usage is TRBV2 and J usage is TRBJ2-2, with 9 bases matching TRBD1. The TCR originated in a man aged 18 to 30 in good health. Some clones in this sample may be carry-over from other donors' samples. The CDR3 loop is CASRHRGPGTGELFF. The CDR3 DNA sequence: TGTGCCAGCAGGCACAGGGGGCCCGGCACCGGGGAGCTGTTTTTT.